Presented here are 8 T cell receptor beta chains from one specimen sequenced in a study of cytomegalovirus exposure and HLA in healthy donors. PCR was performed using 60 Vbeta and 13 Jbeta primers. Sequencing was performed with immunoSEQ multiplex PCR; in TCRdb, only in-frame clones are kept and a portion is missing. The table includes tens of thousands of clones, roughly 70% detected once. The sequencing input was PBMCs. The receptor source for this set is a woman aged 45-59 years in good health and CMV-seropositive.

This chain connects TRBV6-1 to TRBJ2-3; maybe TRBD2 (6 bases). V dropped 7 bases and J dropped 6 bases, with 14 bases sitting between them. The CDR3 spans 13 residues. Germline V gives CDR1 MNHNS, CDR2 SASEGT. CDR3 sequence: CASIRSREDTQYF. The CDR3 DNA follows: TGTGCCAGCATTCGAAGCCGGGAGGATACGCAGTATTTT.

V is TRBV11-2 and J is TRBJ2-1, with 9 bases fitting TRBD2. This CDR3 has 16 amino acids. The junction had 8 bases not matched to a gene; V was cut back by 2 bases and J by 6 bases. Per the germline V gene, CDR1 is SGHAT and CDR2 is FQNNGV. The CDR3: CASSLTRGGLGNEQFF. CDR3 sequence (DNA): TGTGCCAGCAGCTTAACGCGGGGGGGCCTCGGCAATGAGCAGTTCTTC. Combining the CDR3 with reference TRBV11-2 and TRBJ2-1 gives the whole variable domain EAGVAQSPRYKIIEKRQSVAFWCNPISGHATLYWYQQILGQGPKLLIQFQNNGVVDDSQLPKDRFSAERLKGVDSTLKIQPAKLEDSAVYLCASSLTRGGLGNEQFFGPGTRLTVL.

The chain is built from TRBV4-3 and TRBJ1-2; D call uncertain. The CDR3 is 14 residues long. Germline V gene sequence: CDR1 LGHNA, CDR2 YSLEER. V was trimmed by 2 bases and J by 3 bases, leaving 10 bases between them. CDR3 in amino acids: CASSQSGVDYGYTF. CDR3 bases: TGCGCCAGCAGCCAATCAGGTGTCGACTATGGCTACACCTTC.

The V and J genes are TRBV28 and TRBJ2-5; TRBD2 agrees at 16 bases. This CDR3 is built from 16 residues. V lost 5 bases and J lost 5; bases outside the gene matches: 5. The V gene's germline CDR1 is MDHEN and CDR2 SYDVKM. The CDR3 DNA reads TGTGCCAGCAGTCCCCCGGGACTAGCGGGAGGGGAGACCCAGTACTTC. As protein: CASSPPGLAGGETQYF.

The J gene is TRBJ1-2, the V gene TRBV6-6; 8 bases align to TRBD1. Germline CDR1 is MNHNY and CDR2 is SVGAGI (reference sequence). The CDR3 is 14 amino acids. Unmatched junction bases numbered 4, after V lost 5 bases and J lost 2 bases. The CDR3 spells CASSQDRANYGYTF. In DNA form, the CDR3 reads TGTGCCAGCAGTCAGGACAGGGCGAACTATGGCTACACCTTC.

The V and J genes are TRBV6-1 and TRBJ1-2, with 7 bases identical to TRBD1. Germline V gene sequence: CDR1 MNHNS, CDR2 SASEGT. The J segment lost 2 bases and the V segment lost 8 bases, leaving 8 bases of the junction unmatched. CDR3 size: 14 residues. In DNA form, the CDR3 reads TGTGCCAGCTGGGGACAGACCGTAAACTATGGCTACACCTTC. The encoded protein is CASWGQTVNYGYTF.

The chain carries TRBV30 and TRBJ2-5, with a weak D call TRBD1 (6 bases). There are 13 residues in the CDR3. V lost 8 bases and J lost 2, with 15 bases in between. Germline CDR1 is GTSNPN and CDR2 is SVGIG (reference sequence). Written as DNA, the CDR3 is TGTGCCGGCCACGGACAGTCACAAGAGACCCAGTACTTC. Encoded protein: CAGHGQSQETQYF.

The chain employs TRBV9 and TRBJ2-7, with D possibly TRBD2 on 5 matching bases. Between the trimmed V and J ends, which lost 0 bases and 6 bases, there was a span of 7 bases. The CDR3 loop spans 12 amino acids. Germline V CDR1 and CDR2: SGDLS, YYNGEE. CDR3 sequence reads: CASSVDEGEQYF. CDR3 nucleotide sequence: TGTGCCAGCAGCGTAGACGAGGGCGAGCAGTACTTC.